This T cell receptor (beta chain) was identified during a study of post-analysis software for immune sequencing data. On the study more broadly: The courses of disease that were included comprised relapsing-remitting, secondary progressive and progressive-relapsing multiple sclerosis. Points from the study as a whole: Strong co-clustering by F measure linked samples that shared a preparation batch. Roughly 5 TRBV segments, TRBV5-6, TRBV5-1 and TRBV20-1 among them, were found more frequent in patients than controls.

Incorporated into the TCR beta cDNA libraries were unique molecular identifiers, which served to reduce PCR and sequencing biases. TCRdb re-derived calls from the PCR reads in MiXCR, one entry per CDR3 protein. The sample holds 650,000 to 900,000 distinct CDR3 sequences, more than 45% seen once. Comment on this clonotype: The antigen is not known.

CDR1 and CDR2 from the germline V gene are MNHEY and SVGEGT. V lost 5 bases, J lost 8 bases, and 16 bases lay in between. The CDR3 length is 13 residues. The receptor's source is a girl aged 10 to 17 with multiple sclerosis. Sequencing was performed on blood. The chain has TRBV6-2 or TRBV6-3 and TRBJ2-7, with D possibly being TRBD2 (6 bases). Written as DNA, the CDR3 is TGTGCCAGCAGTCCCATTATAGCGGACCAGCAGTACTTC. It is translated as CASSPIIADQQYF.